This TCR beta chain was identified during a study of T cell responses to AZD1222 COVID-19 vaccine. General observations from the study: Nearly half of spike-specific TCRs reportedly target unmutated variant regions.

A word on this clone: Its specificity is not known.

From germline, CDR1 is LNHDA and CDR2 SQIVND (reference sequence). V lost 4 bases and J 2 bases, leaving 8 bases between the germline ends. The CDR3 spans 13 residues. TCRdb keeps only in-frame clones here, not all; method: immunoSEQ multiplex PCR. The table records about 140,000 clones, approximately 86% of them present only once. This receptor was taken from an adult who received the MenACWY meningococcal vaccine as a control. The starting material was peripheral blood, obtained 28 days after the second dose of the MenACWY control vaccine. The chain joins TRBV19 to TRBJ1-2; tentatively, D is TRBD1 (6 bases). For the CDR3, the DNA is TGTGCCAGTAGTAGGGGGCCGAACTATGGCTACACCTTC. Amino acid sequence: CASSRGPNYGYTF. Variable domain in full (rest from reference TRBV19 and TRBJ1-2): DGGITQSPKYLFRKEGQNVTLSCEQNLNHDAMYWYRQDPGQGLRLIYYSQIVNDFQKGDIAEGYSVSREKKESFPLTVTSAQKNPTAFYLCASSRGPNYGYTFGSGTRLTVV.